This T cell receptor beta chain was recovered during a study of post-analysis software for immune sequencing data. Findings and caveats of the study: Roughly five TRBV segments were significantly more frequent in patients than in controls. TRBV5-6, TRBV5-1 and TRBV20-1 were among these segments.

Included in the TCR beta cDNA libraries were unique molecular identifiers. TCRdb reprocessed the PCR reads via MiXCR and lists one record per CDR3 protein. Among approximately 630,000 distinct CDR3 sequences, 55% to 60% were seen once, and the ten largest hold around 11%. This clonotype was seen a few times. What it binds is not known. CDR3 length: 16 residues. J was trimmed by 5 bases and V by 6 bases; bases with no gene match: 8. Germline CDR1 is DFQATT and CDR2 is SNEGSKA (reference sequence). Sequencing was performed on blood. This chain links TRBV20-1 with TRBJ2-3; 16 nucleotides line up with TRBD2. The source is a girl aged 2-10 years with multiple sclerosis. The CDR3 DNA reads as TGCAGTGCCCCGGGACTAGCGGGAGGGCCCGGAGATACGCAGTATTTT. Residues: CSAPGLAGGPGDTQYF.